Listed below are T cell receptor beta chains from one sample, sequenced in a study of OX40 agonist ivuxolimab in advanced cancers. TCRdb's table, derived via immunoSEQ multiplex PCR, lists solely in-frame clones and lacks some. The sample contains just under 75,000 clones, 75% to 95% of which appear only once. Sequenced here: CD4+ or CD8+ T cells sorted from blood, sampled in a trial of the OX40 agonist ivuxolimab. These receptors were collected from an adult with an advanced solid tumor such as melanoma, head and neck, liver or kidney cancer. The CDR3 runs from the conserved cysteine through the conserved F or W. The order of the fields is V gene, clone size, D gene, J gene, CDR3 protein, CDR3 DNA. The D gene is left open where the match is weak. Expanded clones get a size class; other rows say once, few or many, or leave the size out.

v_gene: TRBV18; abundance: NA; d_gene: NA; j_gene: TRBJ1-1; CDR3aa: CASSRTRETEAFF; CDR3nt: TGTGCCAGCTCGAGAACCAGGGAGACTGAAGCTTTCTTT
v_gene: TRBV7-2; abundance: NA; d_gene: NA; j_gene: TRBJ2-3; CDR3aa: CASSTNQGYTQYF; CDR3nt: TGTGCCAGCAGCACGAACCAGGGTTATACGCAGTATTTT
v_gene: TRBV10-3; abundance: NA; d_gene: NA; j_gene: TRBJ2-5; CDR3aa: CAIRGNQGTQETQYF; CDR3nt: TGTGCCATCAGAGGGAATCAGGGGACCCAAGAGACCCAGTACTTC
v_gene: TRBV19; abundance: NA; d_gene: TRBD1; j_gene: TRBJ2-4; CDR3aa: CASSIDRENIQYF; CDR3nt: TGTGCCAGTAGTATCGACAGGGAAAACATTCAGTACTTC
v_gene: TRBV11-2; abundance: NA; d_gene: NA; j_gene: TRBJ2-2; CDR3aa: CASSWARTPGELFF; CDR3nt: TGTGCCAGCAGTTGGGCCCGTACCCCCGGGGAGCTGTTTTTT
v_gene: TRBV19; abundance: NA; d_gene: NA; j_gene: TRBJ2-6; CDR3aa: CATRRGGSGANVLIF; CDR3nt: TGTGCCACCCGCCGTGGAGGTTCTGGGGCCAACGTCCTGATTTTC
v_gene: TRBV7-2; abundance: few; d_gene: NA; j_gene: TRBJ2-2; CDR3aa: CASSLQGGGTGELFF; CDR3nt: TGTGCCAGCAGCTTGCAGGGCGGTGGCACCGGGGAGCTGTTTTTT
v_gene: TRBV28; abundance: NA; d_gene: NA; j_gene: TRBJ2-3; CDR3aa: CASSSAGLDTQYF; CDR3nt: TGTGCCAGCAGTTCCGCGGGGTTGGATACGCAGTATTTT
v_gene: TRBV28; abundance: once; d_gene: TRBD1; j_gene: TRBJ2-7; CDR3aa: CASRIAGQETDEQYF; CDR3nt: TGTGCCAGCAGGATCGCTGGACAGGAAACAGACGAGCAGTACTTC
v_gene: TRBV29-1; abundance: NA; d_gene: NA; j_gene: TRBJ1-4; CDR3aa: CSVARAPGEKLFF; CDR3nt: TGCAGCGTTGCAAGGGCCCCTGGTGAAAAACTGTTTTTT
v_gene: TRBV5-4; abundance: NA; d_gene: TRBD2; j_gene: TRBJ2-7; CDR3aa: CASSLTSGLSYEQYF; CDR3nt: TGTGCCAGCAGCTTGACTAGCGGTCTATCCTACGAGCAGTACTTC
v_gene: TRBV2; abundance: NA; d_gene: NA; j_gene: TRBJ2-1; CDR3aa: CASSVGIYNEQFF; CDR3nt: TGTGCCAGCAGTGTAGGGATTTACAATGAGCAGTTCTTC
v_gene: TRBV19; abundance: once; d_gene: NA; j_gene: TRBJ2-5; CDR3aa: CASNPRRGGTQYF; CDR3nt: TGTGCCAGTAACCCCCGACGGGGAGGGACCCAGTACTTC
v_gene: TRBV15; abundance: NA; d_gene: NA; j_gene: TRBJ1-5; CDR3aa: CATSRAGQPQHF; CDR3nt: TGTGCCACCAGCAGGGCTGGGCAGCCCCAGCATTTT
v_gene: TRBV7-2; abundance: once; d_gene: NA; j_gene: TRBJ1-3; CDR3aa: CASSSSRPASGNTIYF; CDR3nt: TGTGCCAGCAGCTCCTCAAGACCCGCGTCCGGAAACACCATATATTTT
v_gene: TRBV15; abundance: NA; d_gene: TRBD1; j_gene: TRBJ1-1; CDR3aa: CATSNKGATSRAFF; CDR3nt: TGTGCCACCAGCAACAAGGGGGCCACCTCTCGCGCTTTCTTT
v_gene: TRBV7-2; abundance: NA; d_gene: TRBD2; j_gene: TRBJ2-5; CDR3aa: CASSGGGGDQETQYF; CDR3nt: TGTGCCAGCAGCGGGGGCGGGGGGGACCAAGAGACCCAGTACTTC
v_gene: TRBV7-9; abundance: NA; d_gene: TRBD1; j_gene: TRBJ1-1; CDR3aa: CASSFRDSEAFF; CDR3nt: TGTGCCAGCAGCTTCCGGGACAGTGAAGCTTTCTTT
v_gene: TRBV5-1; abundance: NA; d_gene: NA; j_gene: TRBJ2-3; CDR3aa: CASSNPDTTDTQYF; CDR3nt: TGCGCCAGCAGCAACCCGGACACCACAGATACGCAGTATTTT
v_gene: TRBV9; abundance: once; d_gene: NA; j_gene: TRBJ2-6; CDR3aa: CASSSRGSSGANVLTF; CDR3nt: TGTGCCAGCAGCTCGAGAGGAAGCTCTGGGGCCAACGTCCTGACTTTC
v_gene: TRBV5-8; abundance: few; d_gene: NA; j_gene: TRBJ1-2; CDR3aa: CASTLGGPHYGYTF; CDR3nt: TGTGCCAGCACCCTTGGGGGCCCGCACTATGGCTACACCTTC
v_gene: TRBV2; abundance: NA; d_gene: NA; j_gene: TRBJ1-5; CDR3aa: CASRTTQPQHF; CDR3nt: TGTGCCAGCCGTACCACTCAGCCCCAGCATTTT
v_gene: TRBV7-9; abundance: NA; d_gene: NA; j_gene: TRBJ2-2; CDR3aa: CASSLENAANTGELFF; CDR3nt: TGTGCCAGCAGCTTAGAAAATGCGGCCAACACCGGGGAGCTGTTTTTT
v_gene: TRBV18; abundance: NA; d_gene: NA; j_gene: TRBJ1-4; CDR3aa: CASSPPGFNEKLFF; CDR3nt: TGTGCCAGCTCACCACCCGGGTTCAATGAAAAACTGTTTTTT
v_gene: TRBV4-1; abundance: NA; d_gene: TRBD2; j_gene: TRBJ2-1; CDR3aa: CASSPRTSGRSNEQFF; CDR3nt: TGCGCCAGCAGCCCCCGGACTAGCGGGCGGTCCAATGAGCAGTTCTTC
v_gene: TRBV5-4; abundance: NA; d_gene: NA; j_gene: TRBJ2-1; CDR3aa: CASSHRGQSSYNEQFF; CDR3nt: TGTGCCAGCAGCCACCGGGGCCAAAGCTCCTACAATGAGCAGTTCTTC
v_gene: TRBV30; abundance: NA; d_gene: NA; j_gene: TRBJ1-3; CDR3aa: CAWSPTGNTIYF; CDR3nt: TGTGCCTGGAGTCCGACTGGAAACACCATATATTTT
v_gene: TRBV18; abundance: NA; d_gene: TRBD1; j_gene: TRBJ1-1; CDR3aa: CASSPQTGADTEAFF; CDR3nt: TGTGCCAGCTCACCCCAGACAGGGGCGGACACTGAAGCTTTCTTT
v_gene: TRBV28; abundance: NA; d_gene: TRBD2; j_gene: TRBJ2-1; CDR3aa: CASKGTSGRTYNEQFF; CDR3nt: TGTGCCAGCAAGGGGACTAGCGGGAGGACCTACAATGAGCAGTTCTTC
v_gene: TRBV28; abundance: once; d_gene: NA; j_gene: TRBJ1-4; CDR3aa: CASSLGNGKLFF; CDR3nt: TGTGCCAGCAGTTTAGGTAACGGAAAACTGTTTTTT
v_gene: TRBV30; abundance: once; d_gene: NA; j_gene: TRBJ2-5; CDR3aa: CAWGAGRGETQYF; CDR3nt: TGTGCCTGGGGGGCGGGGCGCGGGGAGACCCAGTACTTC
v_gene: TRBV6-1; abundance: NA; d_gene: TRBD2; j_gene: TRBJ2-4; CDR3aa: CASSELLAGGGAKNIQYF; CDR3nt: TGTGCCAGCAGTGAACTACTAGCGGGAGGAGGGGCCAAAAACATTCAGTACTTC
v_gene: TRBV6-6; abundance: once; d_gene: TRBD2; j_gene: TRBJ2-5; CDR3aa: CASSLWLAGQETQYF; CDR3nt: TGTGCCAGCAGTTTGTGGCTAGCGGGTCAAGAGACCCAGTACTTC
v_gene: TRBV5-4; abundance: NA; d_gene: TRBD2; j_gene: TRBJ2-7; CDR3aa: CASSLGLAAREQYF; CDR3nt: TGTGCCAGCAGCTTAGGACTAGCGGCTAGGGAGCAGTACTTC
v_gene: TRBV30; abundance: NA; d_gene: NA; j_gene: TRBJ2-7; CDR3aa: CAWSVLGGRFEQYF; CDR3nt: TGTGCCTGGAGTGTTTTGGGGGGTCGTTTCGAGCAGTACTTC
v_gene: TRBV9; abundance: NA; d_gene: TRBD2; j_gene: TRBJ2-5; CDR3aa: CASSVSGRYQETQYF; CDR3nt: TGTGCCAGCAGCGTAAGCGGGAGATACCAAGAGACCCAGTACTTC
v_gene: TRBV20-1; abundance: NA; d_gene: TRBD2; j_gene: TRBJ2-7; CDR3aa: CSAHGGGKQYF; CDR3nt: TGCAGTGCTCACGGGGGAGGGAAGCAGTACTTC
v_gene: TRBV15; abundance: NA; d_gene: NA; j_gene: TRBJ1-3; CDR3aa: CATSKTGRFSGNTIYF; CDR3nt: TGTGCCACCAGCAAAACTGGCCGGTTCTCTGGAAACACCATATATTTT
v_gene: TRBV7-7; abundance: NA; d_gene: TRBD2; j_gene: TRBJ2-5; CDR3aa: CASSLLLAGQETQYF; CDR3nt: TGTGCTAGCAGCTTACTGCTAGCGGGACAAGAGACCCAGTACTTC
v_gene: TRBV5-1; abundance: NA; d_gene: NA; j_gene: TRBJ2-5; CDR3aa: CASSLGENGETQYF; CDR3nt: TGCGCCAGCAGCTTGGGGGAGAACGGGGAGACCCAGTACTTC
v_gene: TRBV5-1; abundance: NA; d_gene: TRBD1; j_gene: TRBJ2-3; CDR3aa: CASSLGGQGSTDTQYF; CDR3nt: TGCGCCAGCAGCTTGGGGGGACAGGGGAGCACAGATACGCAGTATTTT
v_gene: TRBV7-3; abundance: NA; d_gene: NA; j_gene: TRBJ2-7; CDR3aa: CASRLGSIDEQYF; CDR3nt: TGTGCCAGCAGACTAGGGAGCATTGACGAGCAGTACTTC
v_gene: TRBV28; abundance: NA; d_gene: TRBD1; j_gene: TRBJ2-5; CDR3aa: CASSQGQLQETQYF; CDR3nt: TGTGCCAGCAGTCAGGGACAGCTCCAAGAGACCCAGTACTTC
v_gene: TRBV27; abundance: NA; d_gene: TRBD1; j_gene: TRBJ2-7; CDR3aa: CASTSGQGLSEQYF; CDR3nt: TGTGCCAGCACCTCGGGACAGGGACTCTCCGAGCAGTACTTC
v_gene: TRBV5-1; abundance: medium-sized; d_gene: NA; j_gene: TRBJ1-4; CDR3aa: CASSLGGGTNEKLFF; CDR3nt: TGCGCCAGCAGCTTGGGAGGGGGAACTAATGAAAAACTGTTTTTT
v_gene: TRBV28; abundance: NA; d_gene: TRBD2; j_gene: TRBJ2-1; CDR3aa: CASSQVAGGGWNEQFF; CDR3nt: TGTGCCAGCAGCCAGGTAGCGGGAGGGGGGTGGAATGAGCAGTTCTTC
v_gene: TRBV30; abundance: NA; d_gene: NA; j_gene: TRBJ2-5; CDR3aa: CAWSVNREFQETQYF; CDR3nt: TGTGCCTGGAGTGTTAACAGAGAATTCCAAGAGACCCAGTACTTC
v_gene: TRBV6-5; abundance: NA; d_gene: NA; j_gene: TRBJ2-7; CDR3aa: CASSYSWDPSYEQYF; CDR3nt: TGTGCCAGCAGTTACTCGTGGGACCCATCCTACGAGCAGTACTTC
v_gene: TRBV11-2; abundance: NA; d_gene: NA; j_gene: TRBJ2-7; CDR3aa: CASSLGRLVFFSYEQYF; CDR3nt: TGTGCCAGCAGCTTAGGTAGATTAGTTTTTTTCTCCTACGAGCAGTACTTC
v_gene: TRBV28; abundance: NA; d_gene: TRBD2; j_gene: TRBJ2-4; CDR3aa: CASSSRLAPGENIQYF; CDR3nt: TGTGCCAGCAGCAGTCGACTAGCGCCTGGGGAAAACATTCAGTACTTC
v_gene: TRBV27; abundance: NA; d_gene: NA; j_gene: TRBJ2-7; CDR3aa: CASSLGQGSYEQYF; CDR3nt: TGTGCCAGCAGTTTGGGGCAGGGTTCCTACGAGCAGTACTTC
v_gene: TRBV7-2; abundance: NA; d_gene: NA; j_gene: TRBJ1-1; CDR3aa: CASSLEAFF; CDR3nt: TGTGCCAGCAGCTTAGAAGCTTTCTTT
v_gene: TRBV7-9; abundance: NA; d_gene: TRBD1; j_gene: TRBJ2-7; CDR3aa: CASSPGQGEGYEQYF; CDR3nt: TGTGCCAGCAGCCCGGGACAGGGTGAGGGTTACGAGCAGTACTTC
v_gene: TRBV29-1; abundance: NA; d_gene: NA; j_gene: TRBJ1-4; CDR3aa: CSAVGGSYEKLFF; CDR3nt: TGCAGCGCCGTGGGAGGGAGTTACGAAAAACTGTTTTTT
v_gene: TRBV5-1; abundance: NA; d_gene: NA; j_gene: TRBJ1-4; CDR3aa: CASSTGQSNEKLFF; CDR3nt: TGCGCCAGCAGCACTGGACAGAGCAATGAAAAACTGTTTTTT
v_gene: TRBV30; abundance: NA; d_gene: TRBD2; j_gene: TRBJ2-2; CDR3aa: CAWGREPGTGELFF; CDR3nt: TGTGCCTGGGGGCGGGAGCCCGGGACCGGGGAGCTGTTTTTT
v_gene: TRBV6-6; abundance: NA; d_gene: TRBD2; j_gene: TRBJ2-2; CDR3aa: CASRLAGAGELFF; CDR3nt: TGTGCCAGCAGACTAGCGGGAGCCGGGGAGCTGTTTTTT
v_gene: TRBV5-1; abundance: few; d_gene: NA; j_gene: TRBJ2-7; CDR3aa: CASSLAGTYEQYF; CDR3nt: TGCGCCAGCAGCTTGGCCGGGACCTACGAGCAGTACTTC
v_gene: TRBV4-2; abundance: NA; d_gene: NA; j_gene: TRBJ1-2; CDR3aa: CASSPGAARPNYGYTF; CDR3nt: TGTGCCAGCAGCCCTGGGGCAGCAAGACCGAACTATGGCTACACCTTC
v_gene: TRBV7-2; abundance: NA; d_gene: NA; j_gene: TRBJ2-5; CDR3aa: CASSLARVLETQYF; CDR3nt: TGTGCCAGCAGCTTAGCGAGGGTATTAGAGACCCAGTACTTC